What follows are 2 T cell receptor beta chains derived from one specimen sequenced in a study of cytomegalovirus exposure and HLA in healthy donors (TCRdb year 2017). The library was prepared using the immunoSEQ multiplex PCR assay. TCRdb re-hosts the immuneACCESS table, in-frame sequences only. Its copies lack some clones; in the studies checked, an unresolved V gene accounts for under half of them, and the cause for the rest is not known. The sample table records around 200,000 clones; roughly 81% of these occur just once. The ten largest make up around 1.2% of the sample. Sequences were obtained from PBMCs. All receptors derive from a woman younger than 45 in good health and CMV-seronegative.

The gene calls are TRBV9 and TRBJ1-4; D gene ambiguous. The CDR3 consists of 18 residues. V gave up 1 base and J gave up 8 bases, with 24 bases separating them. Germline V gene data show CDR1 as SGDLS and CDR2 as YYNGEE. The CDR3 DNA is TGTGCCAGCAGCGTAACGTCCTTCGCGGGCCGTGGTGGCGAAAAACTGTTTTTT. Its protein is CASSVTSFAGRGGEKLFF.

The chain links TRBV27 to TRBJ1-1, with 8 bases that match TRBD1. Trimming at V came to 10 bases and at J to 0 bases, leaving 7 bases not matched to a gene. Germline values: CDR1 MNHEY, CDR2 SMNVEV (reference sequence). The CDR3 covers 14 residues. The DNA of the CDR3 is TGTGCCACCCGGACAGGGCTAATGAACACTGAAGCTTTCTTT. It is translated as CATRTGLMNTEAFF.